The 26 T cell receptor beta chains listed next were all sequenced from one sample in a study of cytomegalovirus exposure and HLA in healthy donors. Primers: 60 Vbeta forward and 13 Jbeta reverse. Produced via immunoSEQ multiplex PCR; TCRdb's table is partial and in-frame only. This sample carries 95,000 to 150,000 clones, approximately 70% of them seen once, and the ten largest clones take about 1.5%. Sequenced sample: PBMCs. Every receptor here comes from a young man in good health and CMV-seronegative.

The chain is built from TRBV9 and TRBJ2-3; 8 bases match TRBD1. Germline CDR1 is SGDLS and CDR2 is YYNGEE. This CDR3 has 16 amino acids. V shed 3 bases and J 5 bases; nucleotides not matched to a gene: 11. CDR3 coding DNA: TGTGCCAGCAGCGACCAAAAGGACAGGGTCAGAGATACGCAGTATTTT. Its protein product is CASSDQKDRVRDTQYF.

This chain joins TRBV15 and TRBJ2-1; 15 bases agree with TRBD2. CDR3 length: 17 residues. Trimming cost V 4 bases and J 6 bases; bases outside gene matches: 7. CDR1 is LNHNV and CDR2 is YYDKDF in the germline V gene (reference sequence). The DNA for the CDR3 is TGTGCCACCAGCAACCCCGGACTAGCGGGAGGGGGCAATGAGCAGTTCTTC. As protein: CATSNPGLAGGGNEQFF.

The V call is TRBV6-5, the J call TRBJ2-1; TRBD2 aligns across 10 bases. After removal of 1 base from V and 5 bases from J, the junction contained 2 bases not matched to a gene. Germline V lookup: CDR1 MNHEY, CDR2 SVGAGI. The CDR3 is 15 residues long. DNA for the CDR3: TGTGCCAGCAGTTACTTACTAGCGGGAAACAATGAGCAGTTCTTC. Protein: CASSYLLAGNNEQFF.

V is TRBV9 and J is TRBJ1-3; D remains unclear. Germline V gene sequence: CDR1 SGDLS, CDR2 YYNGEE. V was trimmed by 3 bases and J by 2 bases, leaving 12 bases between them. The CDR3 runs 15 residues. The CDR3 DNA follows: TGTGCCAGCAGCGAGGACGGACTCACTGGAAACACCATATATTTT. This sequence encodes CASSEDGLTGNTIYF.

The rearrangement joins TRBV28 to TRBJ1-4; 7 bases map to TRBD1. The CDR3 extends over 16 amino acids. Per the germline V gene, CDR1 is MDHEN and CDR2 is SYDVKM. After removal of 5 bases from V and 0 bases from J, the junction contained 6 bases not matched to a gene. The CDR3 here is CASSRDSLATNEKLFF. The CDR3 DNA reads TGTGCCAGCAGTCGGGACAGCCTTGCAACTAATGAAAAACTGTTTTTT. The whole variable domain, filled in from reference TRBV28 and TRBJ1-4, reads DVKVTQSSRYLVKRTGEKVFLECVQDMDHENMFWYRQDPGLGLRLIYFSYDVKMKEKGDIPEGYSVSREKKERFSLILESASTNQTSMYLCASSRDSLATNEKLFFGSGTQLSVL.

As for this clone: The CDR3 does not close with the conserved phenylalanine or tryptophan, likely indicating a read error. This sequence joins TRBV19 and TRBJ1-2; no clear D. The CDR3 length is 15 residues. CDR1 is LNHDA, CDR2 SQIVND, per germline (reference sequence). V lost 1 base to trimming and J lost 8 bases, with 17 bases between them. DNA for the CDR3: TGTGCCAGTAGTATAGGCACGGGAGGAACTATCGGCTACACCCTC. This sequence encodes CASSIGTGGTIGYTL.

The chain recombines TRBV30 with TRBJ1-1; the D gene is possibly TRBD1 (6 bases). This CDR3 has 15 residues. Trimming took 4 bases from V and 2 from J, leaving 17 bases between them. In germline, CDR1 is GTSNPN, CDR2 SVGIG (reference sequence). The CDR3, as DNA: TGTGCCTGGATAAACCTTTCAGGGGCTAACACTGAAGCTTTCTTT. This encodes CAWINLSGANTEAFF.

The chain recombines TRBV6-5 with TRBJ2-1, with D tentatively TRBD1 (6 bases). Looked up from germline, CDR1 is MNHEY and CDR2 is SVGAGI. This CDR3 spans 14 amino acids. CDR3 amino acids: CVTGGSLTYNEQFF. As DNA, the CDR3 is TGTGTGACTGGGGGCAGTCTGACCTACAATGAGCAGTTCTTC.

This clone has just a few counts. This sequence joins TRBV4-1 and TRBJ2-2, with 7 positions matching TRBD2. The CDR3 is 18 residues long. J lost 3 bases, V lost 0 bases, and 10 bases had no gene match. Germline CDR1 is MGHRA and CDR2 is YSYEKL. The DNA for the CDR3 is TGCGCCAGCAGCCAAGAATCCCCTAGCGGCCTCTACACCGGGGAGCTGTTTTTT. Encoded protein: CASSQESPSGLYTGELFF.

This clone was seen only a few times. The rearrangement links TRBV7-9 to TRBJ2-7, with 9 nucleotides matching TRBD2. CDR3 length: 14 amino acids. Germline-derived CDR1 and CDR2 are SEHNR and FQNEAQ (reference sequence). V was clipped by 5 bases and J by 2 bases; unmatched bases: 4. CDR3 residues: CASSPLAGPYEQYF. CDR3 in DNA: TGTGCCAGCAGCCCCCTAGCGGGACCCTACGAGCAGTACTTC.

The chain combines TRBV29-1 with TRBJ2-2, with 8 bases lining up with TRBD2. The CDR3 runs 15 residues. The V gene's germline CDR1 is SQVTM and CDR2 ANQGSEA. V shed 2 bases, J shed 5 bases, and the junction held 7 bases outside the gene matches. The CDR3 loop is CSVELAGPGTGELFF. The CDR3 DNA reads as TGCAGCGTTGAACTAGCGGGTCCAGGTACCGGGGAGCTGTTTTTT.

The CDR3 DNA is TGTGCCAGCAAACCAACAGGGGTGCGTGGAGATACGCAGTATTTT. This gives the protein CASKPTGVRGDTQYF. The chain has TRBV28 and TRBJ2-3; the match to TRBD1 covers 7 bases. CDR1 is MDHEN, CDR2 SYDVKM, per germline. The CDR3 is 15 residues long. The ends lost 7 bases at V and 5 bases at J; junction bases unmatched: 12.

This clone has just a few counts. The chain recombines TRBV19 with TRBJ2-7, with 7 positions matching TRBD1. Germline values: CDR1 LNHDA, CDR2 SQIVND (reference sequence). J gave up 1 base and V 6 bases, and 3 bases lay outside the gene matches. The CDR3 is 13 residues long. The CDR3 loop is CASSRDRSYEQYF. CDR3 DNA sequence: TGTGCCAGTAGCCGGGACAGATCCTACGAGCAGTACTTC.

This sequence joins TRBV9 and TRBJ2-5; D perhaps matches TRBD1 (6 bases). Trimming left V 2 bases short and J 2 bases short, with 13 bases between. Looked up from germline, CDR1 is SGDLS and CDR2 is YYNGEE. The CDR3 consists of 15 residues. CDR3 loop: CASSVEGQIQETQYF. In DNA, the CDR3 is TGTGCCAGCAGCGTCGAAGGACAGATACAAGAGACCCAGTACTTC.

CDR3 amino acids: CASNFLTSGSGGQDTQYF. CDR3 DNA: TGTGCCAGCAACTTTCTTACTAGCGGGAGTGGGGGGCAAGATACGCAGTATTTT. The V call is TRBV28, the J call TRBJ2-3; 11 bases fit TRBD2. With V trimmed by 7 bases and J by 5 bases, 17 bases remained unmatched. CDR1 MDHEN and CDR2 SYDVKM come from the germline V gene. The CDR3 extends over 18 amino acids.

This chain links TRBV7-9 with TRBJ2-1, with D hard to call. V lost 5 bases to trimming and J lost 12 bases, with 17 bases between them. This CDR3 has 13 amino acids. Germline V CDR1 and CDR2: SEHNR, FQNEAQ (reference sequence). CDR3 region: CASSAIPSRRQFF. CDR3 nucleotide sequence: TGTGCCAGCAGCGCGATCCCCTCTAGGAGGCAGTTCTTC.

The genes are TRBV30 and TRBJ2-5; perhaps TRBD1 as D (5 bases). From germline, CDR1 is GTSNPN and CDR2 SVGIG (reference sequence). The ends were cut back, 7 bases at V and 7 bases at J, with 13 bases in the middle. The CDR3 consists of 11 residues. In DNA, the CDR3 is TGTGCCTCCTTCTCCCAGGGGACCCAGTACTTC. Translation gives CASFSQGTQYF. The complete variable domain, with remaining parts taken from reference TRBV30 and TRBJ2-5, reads SQTIHQWPATLVQPVGSPLSLECTVEGTSNPNLYWYRQAAGRGLQLLFYSVGIGQISSEVPQNLSASRPQDRQFILSSKKLLLSDSGFYLCASFSQGTQYFGPGTRLLVL.

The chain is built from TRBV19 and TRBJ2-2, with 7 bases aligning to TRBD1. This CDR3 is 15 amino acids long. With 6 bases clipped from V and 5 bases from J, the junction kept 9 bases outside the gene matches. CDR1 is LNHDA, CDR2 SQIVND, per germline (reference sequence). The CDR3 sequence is CASSSGTEFTGELFF. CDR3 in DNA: TGTGCCAGTAGCTCCGGGACAGAGTTTACCGGGGAGCTGTTTTTT.

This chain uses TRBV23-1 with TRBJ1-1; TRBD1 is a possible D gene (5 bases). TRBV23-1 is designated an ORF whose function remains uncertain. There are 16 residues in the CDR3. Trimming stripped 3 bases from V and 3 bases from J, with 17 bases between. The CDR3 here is CASSHSQGLEDTEAFF. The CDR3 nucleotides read TGCGCCAGCAGTCACTCGCAGGGACTGGAGGACACTGAAGCTTTCTTT.

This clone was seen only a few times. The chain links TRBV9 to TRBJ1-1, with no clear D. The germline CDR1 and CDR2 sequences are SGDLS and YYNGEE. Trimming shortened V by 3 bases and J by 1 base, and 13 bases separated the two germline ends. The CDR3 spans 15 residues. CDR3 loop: CASSDSPDGNTEAFF. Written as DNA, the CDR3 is TGTGCCAGCAGCGATAGCCCCGACGGGAACACTGAAGCTTTCTTT.

The CDR3 DNA sequence: TGTGCCTGGGGACTCCTCCCGACGGACACCGGGGAGCTGTTTTTT. It codes for CAWGLLPTDTGELFF. The chain carries TRBV30 and TRBJ2-2; perhaps TRBD2 as D (5 bases). Trimming took off 5 bases at V and 3 bases at J, with 16 bases between the two ends. The CDR3 has 15 amino acids. Germline V gene data show CDR1 as GTSNPN and CDR2 as SVGIG (reference sequence). The full variable domain, completed using reference TRBV30 and TRBJ2-2, is SQTIHQWPATLVQPVGSPLSLECTVEGTSNPNLYWYRQAAGRGLQLLFYSVGIGQISSEVPQNLSASRPQDRQFILSSKKLLLSDSGFYLCAWGLLPTDTGELFFGEGSRLTVL.

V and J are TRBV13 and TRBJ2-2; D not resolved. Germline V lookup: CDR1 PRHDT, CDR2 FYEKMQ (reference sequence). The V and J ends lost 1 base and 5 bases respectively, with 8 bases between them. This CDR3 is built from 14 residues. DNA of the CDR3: TGTGCCAGCAGCTTAGTTCCACAAACCGGGGAGCTGTTTTTT. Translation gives CASSLVPQTGELFF.

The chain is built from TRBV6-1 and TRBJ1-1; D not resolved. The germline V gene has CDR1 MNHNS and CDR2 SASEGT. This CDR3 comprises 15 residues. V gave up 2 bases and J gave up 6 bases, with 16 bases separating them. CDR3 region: CASSENLRVSAEAFF. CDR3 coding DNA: TGTGCCAGCAGTGAAAACCTCCGCGTGTCCGCTGAAGCTTTCTTT.

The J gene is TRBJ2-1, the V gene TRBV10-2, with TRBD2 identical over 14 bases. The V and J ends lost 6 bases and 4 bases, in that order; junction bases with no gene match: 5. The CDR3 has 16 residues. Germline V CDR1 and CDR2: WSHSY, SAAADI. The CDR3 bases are TGCGCCAGCAGGACTAGCGGGGGGGTATCGTACAATGAGCAGTTCTTC. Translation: CASRTSGGVSYNEQFF.

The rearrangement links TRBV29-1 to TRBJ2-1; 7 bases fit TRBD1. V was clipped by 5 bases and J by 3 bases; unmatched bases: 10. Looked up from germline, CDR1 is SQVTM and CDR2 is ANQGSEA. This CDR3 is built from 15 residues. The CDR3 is CSVLPGTDNYNEQFF. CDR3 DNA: TGCAGCGTTCTTCCCGGGACAGACAACTACAATGAGCAGTTCTTC.

The CDR3 loop reads CASSLAGTGPETQYF. The CDR3 DNA follows: TGTGCCAGCAGCTTAGCCGGGACAGGGCCAGAGACCCAGTACTTC. The genes are TRBV7-2 and TRBJ2-5; 9 bases are a match to TRBD1. Germline V gives CDR1 SGHTA, CDR2 FQGNSA. V was pared by 0 bases and J by 4 bases, with 3 bases of the junction left unmatched. The CDR3 totals 15 residues. Complete variable domain (other parts from reference TRBV7-2 and TRBJ2-5): GAGVSQSPSNKVTEKGKDVELRCDPISGHTALYWYRQSLGQGLEFLIYFQGNSAPDKSGLPSDRFSAERTGGSVSTLTIQRTQQEDSAVYLCASSLAGTGPETQYFGPGTRLLVL.